This T cell receptor (beta chain) appears in the sequencing data of a study of T cell changes during pregnancy in multiple sclerosis. Produced via immunoSEQ multiplex PCR; TCRdb's table is partial and in-frame only. This sample carries about 42,000 clones, more than 85% of them seen once, and the ten largest clones take approximately 2%. Deletions cut 3 bases from V and 8 bases from J, with 16 bases between. The germline V gene encodes CDR1 LGHNA and CDR2 YSLEER. This CDR3 is 14 amino acids long. The chain joins TRBV4-3 to TRBJ1-2; D is perhaps TRBD1 (6 bases). Sequenced here: CD4+ T cells from peripheral blood mononuclear cells, sampled after pregnancy. The sequence derives from a female donor in good health, enrolled as a control in a pregnancy study. The CDR3 DNA reads TGCGCCAGCAGCCAGGAACCAGGGGCGGAGGGCTACACCTTC. This sequence encodes CASSQEPGAEGYTF.